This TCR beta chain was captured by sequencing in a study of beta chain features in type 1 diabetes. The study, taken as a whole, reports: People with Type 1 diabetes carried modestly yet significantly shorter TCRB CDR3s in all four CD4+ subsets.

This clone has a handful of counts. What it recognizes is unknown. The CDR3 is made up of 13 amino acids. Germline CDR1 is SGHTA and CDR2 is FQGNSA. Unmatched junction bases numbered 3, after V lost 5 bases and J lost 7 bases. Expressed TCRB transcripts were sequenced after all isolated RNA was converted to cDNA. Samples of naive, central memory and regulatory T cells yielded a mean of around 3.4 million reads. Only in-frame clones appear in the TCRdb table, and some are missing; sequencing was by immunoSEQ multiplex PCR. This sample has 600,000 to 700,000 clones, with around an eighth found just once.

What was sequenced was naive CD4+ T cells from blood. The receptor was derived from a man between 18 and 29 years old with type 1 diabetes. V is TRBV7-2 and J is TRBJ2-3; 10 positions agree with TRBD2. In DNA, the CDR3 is TGTGCCAGCAGCCCGGGACTAGCGAATACGCAGTATTTT. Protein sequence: CASSPGLANTQYF.